This entry describes one T cell receptor (beta chain). Many counts were recorded for this clone. Its cognate antigen has yet to be identified. No much larger clone exists at a distance of one base, and base qualities are not known. This sample was included in a study of PD-L1 blockade in urothelial cancer (dated by TCRdb to 2016 to 2017). The study in broad terms: All patients started therapy around 2014 and received atezolizumab 1,200 mg intravenously every 3 weeks. In the same patients who had TCR sequencing, pretreatment tumors also underwent whole exome sequencing and RNA sequencing. Roughly nine patients achieved durable clinical benefit and roughly 20 did not. Pretreatment blood TCR-seq was available for under 35 patients, at least one posttreatment blood collection was obtained for some 25 patients, and tumor TCR-seq was available for some 25 patients. Somatic, immune and clinical correlates of response to PD-L1 blockade with atezolizumab in urothelial cancer were the focus of an exploratory multi-omic analysis. About nine tenths of the roughly 30 patients were males with bladder-origin urothelial cancer, and about 65% of the roughly 29 reported a prior smoking history. Blood samples gave median yields of approximately 130,000 T cells and 83,000 or so unique TCRs, along with a median clonality of 0.080. Blood samples were analyzed at 3 weeks after treatment start (second dose) and at 6 weeks after treatment start. Durable clinical benefit was defined as progression-free survival longer than 6 months, and TCR features were also tested against progression-free and overall survival. Pretreatment tumor samples and matched peripheral blood, collected serially before and after atezolizumab treatment, underwent TCR sequencing. An ECOG performance status of 0 or 1 was recorded for the patients, and 0 to 3 prior chemotherapy regimens had been received by the patients.

General study outcomes and caveats: Improved progression-free and overall survival was found to be associated with pretreatment peripheral blood TCR clonality below the median. Because the sample size was small (n = 29) and many of the analyses were exploratory, the results are meant to be hypothesis-generating. Greater expansion of tumor-associated TCR clones in peripheral blood 3 weeks after the start of treatment was observed in patients with durable benefit (n of about 20, p = 0.022).

Synthetic TCR analog templates were spiked into each PCR so that absolute template abundance could be estimated from read counts. TCRbeta CDR3 regions were amplified from genomic DNA with bias-controlled V and J gene primers using the immunoSEQ assay. Sequencing of rearranged TCRbeta segments was performed at approximately 20X coverage. The source study handled its data this way. Sequencing errors were corrected by clustering and CDR3s were annotated against IMGT to assign V, D and J genes. Downstream analyses used only productive TCRbeta rearrangements and left out out-of-frame or stop-codon sequences. Clonality was computed as one minus Shannon entropy normalized by the log of the number of unique productive sequences. Fisher's exact test with Benjamini-Hochberg correction, using a cutoff of adjusted p below 0.01, was how clones that differed between time points or between blood and tumor were identified. TCRdb retrieved this table from immuneACCESS and kept in-frame rearrangements only. Not all clones are present; in checked studies, unresolved V genes account for under half, and no reason is known for the remainder. That table furnishes V, J and clone size, whereas the DNA furnished D and trimming. The sample profile shows 48,000 or so clones; 80% to 90% of them were found once. Of the sample, roughly 10% falls within the top ten clones.

V drops 0 bases and J drops 0 bases, leaving 8 bases in between. The germline V gene (reference sequence) specifies LNHDA as CDR1 and SQIVND as CDR2. The CDR3 covers 15 residues, taking in both the cysteine and the phenylalanine. Left in the record is the CDR3 DNA by itself, 45 bases read in frame from the first base. Explained via the paper, the time point label denotes: peripheral blood 6 weeks after treatment start. A total of 29 patients with locally advanced or metastatic urothelial carcinoma, treated at Memorial Sloan Kettering on a trial protocol, made up the cohort. Peripheral blood mononuclear cells were collected pretreatment and during treatment, at between 1 and 8 total time points per patient. The Qiagen DNeasy Blood extraction kit was used to purify genomic DNA from total PBMCs and from tumor samples. PBMCs were collected pretreatment and during treatment, and were isolated and stored as previously described.

This clonotype was sampled from a man in his 70s with urothelial cancer. This sequence uses TRBV19 and TRBJ1-2; no confident D gene assignment can be made. The sequencing here drew on PBMCs, taken around atezolizumab (anti-PD-L1) treatment. The encoded CDR3 is CASSIEAGANYGYTF. The nucleotides read TGTGCCAGTAGTATAGAGGCAGGCGCTAACTATGGCTACACCTTC. Extended through the reference TRBV19 and TRBJ1-2 proteins, this CDR3 yields the full variable domain: DGGITQSPKYLFRKEGQNVTLSCEQNLNHDAMYWYRQDPGQGLRLIYYSQIVNDFQKGDIAEGYSVSREKKESFPLTVTSAQKNPTAFYLCASSIEAGANYGYTFGSGTRLTVV.